This T cell receptor (beta chain) came from a study of cytomegalovirus exposure and HLA in healthy donors. Overall study: One earlier analysis, a look at 180 million or so T cells, found some 100 million unique TCR beta sequences.

Findings of the study overall: V segments that were indistinguishable, TRBV6-2 and TRBV6-3 among them, were omitted from analysis. A later analysis linked a missense DCLRE1C variant to TCR beta V- and J-gene trimming. An analysis done earlier found most TCR beta V segments productive about 87% or about 30% of the time.

The study ran its PCR with 60 Vbeta and 13 Jbeta primers. Sequencing was performed with immunoSEQ multiplex PCR; in TCRdb, only in-frame clones are kept and a portion is missing. The sample has some 53,000 clones. In the case of this clone: The antigen is unknown.

V gave up 0 bases and J gave up 3 bases, with 14 bases separating them. The CDR3 runs 16 residues. Germline V gene sequence: CDR1 MGHRA, CDR2 YSYEKL. This sequence joins TRBV4-1 and TRBJ1-2; tentatively, D is TRBD1 (5 bases). This receptor was obtained from an older woman in good health and CMV-seropositive. The sequencing sample was made of PBMCs. CDR3 in amino acids: CASSQDYGRAHYGYTF. CDR3 DNA sequence: TGCGCCAGCAGCCAAGACTACGGCAGGGCCCACTATGGCTACACCTTC.